Detailed here is one T cell receptor (beta chain). Its antigen is still unknown. This sample was taken from a study of Ad26.COV2.S vaccination and SARS-CoV-2 variants. The wider study: The donor participated in the COV1001 trial, in its Ad26.COV2.S arm. The authors gave Ad26.COV2.S intramuscularly, either once or twice 56 days apart.

Overall study findings and caveats: Spike-specific CD8+ and CD4+ T cell responses reportedly showed substantial breadth after vaccination.

Germline CDR1 is SEHNR and CDR2 is FQNEAQ (reference sequence). J gave up 7 bases and V 6 bases, and 7 bases lay outside the gene matches. CDR3 length: 13 amino acids. Regarding treatment: some 20 received Ad26.COV2.S at low or high dose, single or two shots; roughly five received placebo; per-sample allocation not given. Material that was analyzed had been drawn on day 63 after the first vaccine or placebo injection. The donor was a Boston adult aged 18-55 years. Sequencing was performed with immunoSEQ multiplex PCR; in TCRdb, only in-frame clones are kept and a portion is missing. The profile covers roughly 700,000 clones, with 89% appearing a single time and about 1.5% taken by the ten largest.

Specimen: peripheral blood, collected in a trial of Ad26.COV2.S vaccine versus placebo. This receptor was taken from a person aged 18-65 years who received the Ad26.COV2.S COVID-19 vaccine or a placebo. V is TRBV7-9 and J is TRBJ1-2; 8 bases are shared with TRBD1. Written as DNA, the CDR3 is TGTGCCAGCAGTTCAGGGGGCGCTTCTGGCTACACCTTC. It yields the protein CASSSGGASGYTF.